This T cell receptor (beta chain) appears in the sequencing data of a study of blood T cell repertoires in COVID-19 (dated by TCRdb to the early 2020s). Study-level background: Samples from collaborators originated in the United States, Italy and Spain and spanned both the acute and convalescent phases of COVID-19. The material from the prospective study consisted of cDNA or gDNA derived from T cells, B-cell-depleted T cells, or PBMCs. Where available, HLA class I and class II types were taken from metadata supplied by the sample provider and were not determined by assay-based typing. Deeply sampled blood TCRbeta repertoires from subjects exposed to, actively infected with, or recovered from COVID-19 were included in the dataset. The repertoires were made available in a free public database intended to serve as a resource for research on the immune response to SARS-CoV-2. Samples came from the ongoing ImmuneRACE study (first 160 participants) plus 1,254 subjects from 6 global collaborators. Nearly every sample came with metadata listing a de-identified subject ID, COVID-19 status, age in years and sex.

Enrolling through a virtual design, the prospective study's participants ranged in age from roughly 18 to 89 years and lived across 20 to 25 United States geographic areas. In the prospective study, cohorts were assigned on the basis of participant-reported clinical history obtained from a screening survey and a study questionnaire. Recovered participants in ImmuneRACE Cohort 3 were defined by two consecutive negative NP/OP PCR tests, clearance by a healthcare professional, or resolution of symptoms. In the prospective study, mobile phlebotomists collected whole blood, serum and a nasopharyngeal or oropharyngeal swab from each participant. Over an approximately 2-month period, participants in the prospective study had the option of providing additional blood draws and questionnaires. Before DNA extraction, blood samples from the prospective study were shipped at room temperature or frozen. The cysteine opens and the phenylalanine closes a CDR3 of 13 amino acids. Only the CDR3 DNA is retained, 39 bases long and in frame from the first base. The junction shows trimming of 4 bases on V and 1 base on J, plus 6 bases between the germline ends. According to the germline V gene, CDR1 reads SGHDT and CDR2 reads YYEEEE.

For this clone: Its antigen is currently not known. No quality values exist for individual bases; no much larger clone is one base distant.

TCRbeta CDR3 regions were amplified from genomic DNA by means of the immunoSEQ Assay, a bias-controlled multiplex PCR. In the source study's methods: The number of nucleated cells in each sample was estimated by amplification of reference gene primers within the assay. Sequence reads were collapsed and filtered to measure the absolute abundance of every unique TCRbeta CDR3 rearrangement. Productive Simpson clonality was computed per sample as the square root of Simpson's diversity index over productive rearrangements. TCRdb retrieved this table from immuneACCESS and kept in-frame rearrangements only. Not all clones are present; in checked studies, unresolved V genes account for under half, and no reason is known for the remainder. D and trimming were read from the DNA, whereas the V and J calls and clone size are those reported in that table. The sample contains 220,000 or so clones, under 90% of them found a single time. The ten largest clones capture roughly 3.5% of the sample.

Broad study findings and their caveats: The amount of clinical and demographic metadata varied by source and participant and was provided uncurated.

Material: PBMCs or T cells enriched from blood (not recorded which). Recombination connected TRBV5-6 to TRBJ2-1; no D gene can be assigned with confidence. This receptor was obtained from a woman aged 55 to 70 who had recovered from COVID-19. The CDR3 reads CASSPQSYNEQFF. The DNA sequence is as follows: TGTGCCAGCAGCCCTCAGTCCTACAATGAGCAGTTCTTC. The entire variable domain, with the stretches around the CDR3 drawn from the reference TRBV5-6 and TRBJ2-1 proteins, is DAGVTQSPTHLIKTRGQQVTLRCSPKSGHDTVSWYQQALGQGPQFIFQYYEEEERQRGNFPDRFSGHQFPNYSSELNVNALLLGDSALYLCASSPQSYNEQFFGPGTRLTVL.